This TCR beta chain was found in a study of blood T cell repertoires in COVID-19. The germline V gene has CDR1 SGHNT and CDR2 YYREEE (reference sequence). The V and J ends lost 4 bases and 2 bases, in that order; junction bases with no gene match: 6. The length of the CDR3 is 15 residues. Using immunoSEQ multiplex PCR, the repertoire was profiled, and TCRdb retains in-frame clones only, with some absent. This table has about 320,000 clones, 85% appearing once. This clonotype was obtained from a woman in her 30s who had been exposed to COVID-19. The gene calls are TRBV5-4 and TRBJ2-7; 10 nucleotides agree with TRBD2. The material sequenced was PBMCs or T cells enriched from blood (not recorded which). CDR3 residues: CASSPSGGSTYEQYF. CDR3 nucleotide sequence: TGTGCCAGCAGCCCTAGCGGGGGATCGACCTACGAGCAGTACTTC.